Below, 5 T cell receptor beta chains from the same sample are listed, as sequenced in a study of pediatric ulcerative colitis. TCRdb's copy holds only in-frame clones and misses some; the assay was immunoSEQ multiplex PCR. The sample has roughly 64,000 clones; roughly 90% are singletons. Input material: blood. The receptors here all came from a boy between 10 and 17 years old with severe ulcerative colitis.

The gene calls are TRBV9 and TRBJ1-3; TRBD1 is a possible D gene (6 bases). This CDR3 comprises 17 residues. The germline CDR1 and CDR2 sequences are SGDLS and YYNGEE. The V and J ends lost 4 bases and 0 bases respectively, with 17 bases between them. CDR3 protein: CASSPIQGWSSGNTIYF. CDR3 sequence (DNA): TGTGCCAGCAGCCCCATACAGGGCTGGAGCTCTGGAAACACCATATATTTT.

V and J are TRBV27 and TRBJ1-2; a possible D gene is TRBD1 (6 bases). This CDR3 is 13 amino acids long. Germline-derived CDR1 and CDR2 are MNHEY and SMNVEV (reference sequence). V was clipped by 3 bases and J by 8 bases, with 13 bases between them. The CDR3 here is CASSFGGADGYTF. As DNA, the CDR3 is TGTGCCAGCAGTTTCGGGGGGGCGGACGGCTACACCTTC.

The chain combines TRBV5-5 with TRBJ2-7; tentative D call: TRBD1 (7 bases). V was shortened by 2 bases and J by 3 bases, with 15 bases between the two germline ends. Germline values: CDR1 SGHKS, CDR2 YYEKEE (reference sequence). The CDR3 consists of 15 residues. The CDR3 nucleotides read TGTGCCAGCAGCTTAGGAGGGGGCGCCTACTACGAGCAGTACTTC. It specifies CASSLGGGAYYEQYF.

This chain connects TRBV7-8 to TRBJ2-1; 7 nucleotides match TRBD2. Germline CDR1 is SGHVS and CDR2 is FQNEAQ. Trimming took 5 bases from V and 4 from J; bases not matched to a gene: 8. The CDR3 is 15 residues long. Here the CDR3 reads CASSLPSGAYNEQFF. CDR3 in DNA: TGTGCCAGCAGCCTTCCGAGCGGGGCATACAATGAGCAGTTCTTC.

Of note for this clone: The junction differs from germline at one of its ends, possibly a read error. J is TRBJ2-5 and V is TRBV7-7; D not resolved. The CDR3 contains 13 residues. Germline-derived CDR1 and CDR2 are SSHAT and FNYEAQ (reference sequence). In DNA form, the CDR3 reads TGTGCTAGCAGCCCACAGAGCATGGTGACCCAGTACTTC. Its translation is CASSPQSMVTQYF.